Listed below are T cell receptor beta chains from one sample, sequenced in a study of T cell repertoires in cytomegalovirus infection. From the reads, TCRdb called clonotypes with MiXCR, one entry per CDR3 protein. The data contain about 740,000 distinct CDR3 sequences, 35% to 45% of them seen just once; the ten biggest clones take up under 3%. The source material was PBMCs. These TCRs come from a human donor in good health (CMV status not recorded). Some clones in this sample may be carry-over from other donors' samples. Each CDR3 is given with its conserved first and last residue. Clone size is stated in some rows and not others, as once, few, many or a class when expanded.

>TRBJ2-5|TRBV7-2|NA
CASSLVASGRQETQYF
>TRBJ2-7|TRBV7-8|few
CASSLGTSGPFPDEQYF
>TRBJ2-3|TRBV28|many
CASSPRAGHTDTQYF
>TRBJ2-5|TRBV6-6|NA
CASSLPGTPQETQYF
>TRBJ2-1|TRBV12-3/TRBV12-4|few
CASKGQGAGEQFF
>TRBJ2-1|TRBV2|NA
CASRRASGVNNEQFF
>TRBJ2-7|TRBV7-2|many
CASSPVPRSYEQYF
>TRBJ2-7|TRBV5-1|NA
CASSMERAGGPSYF
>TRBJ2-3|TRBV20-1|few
CSASSSGRQNTDTQYF
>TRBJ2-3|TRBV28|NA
CASSLRGNTLSTDTQYF
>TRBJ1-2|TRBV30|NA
CAWSLHQTAGYGYTF